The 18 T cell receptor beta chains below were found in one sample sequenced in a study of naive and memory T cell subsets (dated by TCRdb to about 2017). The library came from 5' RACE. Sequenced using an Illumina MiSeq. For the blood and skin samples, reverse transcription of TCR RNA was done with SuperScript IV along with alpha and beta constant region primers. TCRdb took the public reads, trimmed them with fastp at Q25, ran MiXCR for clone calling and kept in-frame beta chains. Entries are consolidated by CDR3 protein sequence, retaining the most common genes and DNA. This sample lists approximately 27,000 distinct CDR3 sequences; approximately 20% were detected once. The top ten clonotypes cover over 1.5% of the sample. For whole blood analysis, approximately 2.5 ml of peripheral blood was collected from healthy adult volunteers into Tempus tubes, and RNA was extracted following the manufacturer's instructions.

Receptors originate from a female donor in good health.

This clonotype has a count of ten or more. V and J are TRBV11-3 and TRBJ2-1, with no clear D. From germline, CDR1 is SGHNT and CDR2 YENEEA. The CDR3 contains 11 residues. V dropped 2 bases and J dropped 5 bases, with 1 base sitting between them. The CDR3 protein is CASSLNNEQFF. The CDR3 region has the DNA TGTGCCAGCAGCTTAAACAATGAGCAGTTCTTC. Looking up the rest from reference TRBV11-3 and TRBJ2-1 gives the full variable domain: EAGVVQSPRYKIIEKKQPVAFWCNPISGHNTLYWYLQNLGQGPELLIRYENEEAVDDSQLPKDRFSAERLKGVDSTLKIQPAELGDSAVYLCASSLNNEQFFGPGTRLTVL.

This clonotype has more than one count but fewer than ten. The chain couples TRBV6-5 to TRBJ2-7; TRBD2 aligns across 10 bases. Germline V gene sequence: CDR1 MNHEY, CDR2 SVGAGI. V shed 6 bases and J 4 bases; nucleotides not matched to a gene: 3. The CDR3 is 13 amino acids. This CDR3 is CASRSGGEYEQYF. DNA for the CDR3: TGTGCCAGCAGGAGCGGGGGGGAGTACGAGCAGTACTTC.

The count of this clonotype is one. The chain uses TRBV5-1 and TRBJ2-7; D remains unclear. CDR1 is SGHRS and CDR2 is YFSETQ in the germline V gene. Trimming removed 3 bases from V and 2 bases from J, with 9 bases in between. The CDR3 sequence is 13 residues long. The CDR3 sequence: CASSSGRTYEQYF. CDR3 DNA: TGCGCCAGCAGCTCCGGACGTACCTACGAGCAGTACTTC.

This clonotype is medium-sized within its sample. CDR3 residues: CSARDEGQTLYGYTF. The CDR3 nucleotides read TGCAGTGCTAGAGACGAGGGACAGACCCTCTATGGCTACACCTTC. The V call is TRBV20-1, the J call TRBJ1-2; 7 bases are shared with TRBD1. This CDR3 contains 15 residues. Per germline, CDR1 DFQATT and CDR2 SNEGSKA (reference sequence). Germline trimming cut 0 bases from V and 4 bases from J; bases unmatched to any gene: 8.

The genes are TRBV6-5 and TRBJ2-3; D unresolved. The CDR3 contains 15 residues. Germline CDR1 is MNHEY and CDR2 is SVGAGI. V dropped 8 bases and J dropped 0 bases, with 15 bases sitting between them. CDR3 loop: CASGETPASTDTQYF. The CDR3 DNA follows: TGTGCCAGCGGTGAGACACCTGCTAGCACAGATACGCAGTATTTT.

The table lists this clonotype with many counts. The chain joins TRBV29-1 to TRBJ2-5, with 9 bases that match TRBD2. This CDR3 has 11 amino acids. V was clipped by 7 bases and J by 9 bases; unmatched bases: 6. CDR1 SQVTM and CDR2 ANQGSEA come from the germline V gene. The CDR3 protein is CSDGLAKAQYF. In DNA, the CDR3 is TGCAGCGATGGACTAGCGAAGGCCCAGTACTTC.

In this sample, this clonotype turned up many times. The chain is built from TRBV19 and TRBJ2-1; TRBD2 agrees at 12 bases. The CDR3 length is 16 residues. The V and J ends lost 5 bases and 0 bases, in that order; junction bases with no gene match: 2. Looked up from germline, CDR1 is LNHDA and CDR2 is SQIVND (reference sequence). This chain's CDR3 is CASSGLAGPSYNEQFF. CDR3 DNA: TGTGCCAGTAGTGGACTAGCGGGGCCCTCCTACAATGAGCAGTTCTTC.

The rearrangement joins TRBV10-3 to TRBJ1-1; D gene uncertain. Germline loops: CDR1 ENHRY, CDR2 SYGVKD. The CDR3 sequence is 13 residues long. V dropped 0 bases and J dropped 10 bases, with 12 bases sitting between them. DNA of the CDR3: TGTGCCATCAGTGAGTCCAGGAGTCTGGGAGCTTTCTTT. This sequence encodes CAISESRSLGAFF.

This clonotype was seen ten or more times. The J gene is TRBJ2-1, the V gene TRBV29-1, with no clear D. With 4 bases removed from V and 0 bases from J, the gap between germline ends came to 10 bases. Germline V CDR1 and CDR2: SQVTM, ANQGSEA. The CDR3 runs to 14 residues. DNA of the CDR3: TGCAGCGTTGTGAAGCGCCACTCCTACAATGAGCAGTTCTTC. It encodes CSVVKRHSYNEQFF.

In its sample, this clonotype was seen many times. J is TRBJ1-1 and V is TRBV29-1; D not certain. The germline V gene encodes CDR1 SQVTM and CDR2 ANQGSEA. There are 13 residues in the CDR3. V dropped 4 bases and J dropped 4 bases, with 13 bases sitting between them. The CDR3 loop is CSVVADGSTEAFF. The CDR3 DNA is TGCAGCGTTGTGGCCGACGGGAGCACTGAAGCTTTCTTT.

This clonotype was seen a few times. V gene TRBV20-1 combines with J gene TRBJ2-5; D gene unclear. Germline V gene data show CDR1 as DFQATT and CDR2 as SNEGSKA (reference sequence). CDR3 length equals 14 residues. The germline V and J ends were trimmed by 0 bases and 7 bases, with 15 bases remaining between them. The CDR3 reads CSARDRQVTGTQYF. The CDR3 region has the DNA TGCAGTGCTAGAGACAGGCAGGTCACCGGGACCCAGTACTTC.

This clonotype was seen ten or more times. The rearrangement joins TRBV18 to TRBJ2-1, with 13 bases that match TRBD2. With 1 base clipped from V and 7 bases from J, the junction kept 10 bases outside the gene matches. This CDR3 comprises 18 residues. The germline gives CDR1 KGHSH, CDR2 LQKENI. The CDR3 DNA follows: TGTGCCAGCTCACCACAGCCCCCCCGACTAGCGGGAGGTAATGAGCAGTTCTTC. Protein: CASSPQPPRLAGGNEQFF.

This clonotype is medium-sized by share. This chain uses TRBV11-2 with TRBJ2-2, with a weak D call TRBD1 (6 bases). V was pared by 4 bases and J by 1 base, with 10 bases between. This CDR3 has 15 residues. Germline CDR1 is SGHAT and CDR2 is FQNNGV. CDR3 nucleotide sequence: TGTGCCAGCAGCTCACCGGGACAGAACACCGGGGAGCTGTTTTTT. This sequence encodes CASSSPGQNTGELFF.

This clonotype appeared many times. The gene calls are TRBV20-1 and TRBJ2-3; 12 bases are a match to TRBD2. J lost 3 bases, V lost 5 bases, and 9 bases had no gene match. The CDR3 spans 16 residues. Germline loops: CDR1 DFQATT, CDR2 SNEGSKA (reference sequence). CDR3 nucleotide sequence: TGCAGTGCTCTGTACCCCACTAGCGGGAGGACAGATACGCAGTATTTT. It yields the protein CSALYPTSGRTDTQYF.

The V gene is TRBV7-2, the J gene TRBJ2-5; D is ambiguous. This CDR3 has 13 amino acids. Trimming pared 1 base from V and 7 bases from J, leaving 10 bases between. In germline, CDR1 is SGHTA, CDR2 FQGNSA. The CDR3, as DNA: TGTGCCAGCAGCTTAGATCCGTTAGGGACCCAGTACTTC. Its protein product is CASSLDPLGTQYF.

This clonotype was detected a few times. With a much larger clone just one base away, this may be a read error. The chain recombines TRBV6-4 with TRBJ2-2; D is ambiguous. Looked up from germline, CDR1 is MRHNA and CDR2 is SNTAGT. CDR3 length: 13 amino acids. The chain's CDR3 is CANSDGNTGELFF. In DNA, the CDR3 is TGTGCCAACAGTGACGGGAACACCGGGGAGCTGTTTTTT.

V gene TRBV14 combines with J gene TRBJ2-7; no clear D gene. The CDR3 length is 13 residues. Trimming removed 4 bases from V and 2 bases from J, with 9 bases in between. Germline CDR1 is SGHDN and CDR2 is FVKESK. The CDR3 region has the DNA TGTGCCAGCAGCCCCAGGCTAGCCTACGAGCAGTACTTC. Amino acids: CASSPRLAYEQYF.

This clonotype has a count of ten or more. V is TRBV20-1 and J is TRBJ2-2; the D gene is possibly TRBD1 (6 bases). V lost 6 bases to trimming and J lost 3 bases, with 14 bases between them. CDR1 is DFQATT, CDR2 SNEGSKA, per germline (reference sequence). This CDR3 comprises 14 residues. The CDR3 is CSAKQGLDTGELFF. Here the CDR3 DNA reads TGCAGTGCCAAGCAGGGGCTGGACACCGGGGAGCTGTTTTTT.